A selection of T cell receptor beta chains follows, all from one sample in a study of cytomegalovirus exposure and HLA in healthy donors. TCRdb keeps only in-frame clones here, not all; method: immunoSEQ multiplex PCR. The table shows approximately 190,000 clones, with over 70% occurring only once. The sequenced sample consisted of PBMCs. The receptors come from a man aged 50 to 60 in good health and CMV-seronegative. The CDR3 runs from the conserved cysteine through the conserved F or W. D genes are given only for firm matches. Size values are once, few and many counts, or a class for expanded clones, and some rows have none.

>once|TRBV25-1|-|TRBJ2-5|14
CASSVAGLQGTQYF
TGTGCCAGCAGTGTAGCAGGGCTACAAGGGACCCAGTACTTC
>once|TRBV15|-|TRBJ2-2|15
CATERGRIRTGELFF
TGTGCCACCGAGAGAGGGCGGATTCGAACCGGGGAGCTGTTTTTT
>few|TRBV5-4|TRBD1|TRBJ1-4|17
CASRPGQGFRTNEKLFF
TGTGCCAGCAGGCCGGGACAGGGTTTTCGAACTAATGAAAAACTGTTTTTT
>-|TRBV18|TRBD2|TRBJ2-1|16
CASSPRTSGGFNEQFF
TGTGCCAGCTCACCCCGGACTAGCGGGGGTTTCAATGAGCAGTTCTTC
>-|TRBV4-1|-|TRBJ1-3|14
CASSHQGRGDTIYF
TGCGCCAGCAGCCACCAGGGACGGGGGGACACCATATATTTT
>-|TRBV18|TRBD2|TRBJ2-5|14
CASSDGTSVETQYF
TGTGCCAGCTCAGACGGGACTAGCGTAGAGACCCAGTACTTC
>-|TRBV19|-|TRBJ2-7|14
CASSISRSSYEQYF
TGTGCCAGTAGTATTTCTAGATCCTCCTACGAGCAGTACTTC
>-|TRBV10-3|-|TRBJ2-3|12
CAISESADTQYF
TGTGCCATCAGTGAGTCCGCAGATACGCAGTATTTT
>-|TRBV5-5|TRBD2|TRBJ2-7|18
CASSLAAQRGGSSYEQYF
TGTGCCAGCAGCTTGGCGGCCCAGCGGGGGGGGAGCTCCTACGAGCAGTACTTC
>-|TRBV7-2|TRBD2|TRBJ2-3|16
CASSSGLAGELDTQYF
TGTGCCAGCAGCTCAGGACTAGCGGGGGAATTAGATACGCAGTATTTT
>-|TRBV25-1|TRBD1|TRBJ1-6|16
CASSVDRAGGYSPLHF
TGTGCCAGCAGTGTTGATCGGGCAGGGGGGTATTCACCCCTCCACTTT
>-|TRBV2|-|TRBJ2-3|13
CASSALFTDTQYF
TGTGCCAGCAGTGCCCTTTTCACAGATACGCAGTATTTT
>few|TRBV6-1|TRBD1|TRBJ1-4|15
CASSEYRGTNEKLFF
TGTGCCAGCAGTGAGTACAGGGGAACTAATGAAAAACTGTTTTTT
>-|TRBV25-1|-|TRBJ1-6|14
CASSTSSYNSPLHF
TGTGCCAGCAGTACGAGCTCCTATAATTCACCCCTCCACTTT
>once|TRBV20-1|-|TRBJ2-2|11
CSVTNTGELFF
TGCAGTGTTACGAACACCGGGGAGCTGTTTTTT
>few|TRBV7-3|-|TRBJ1-1|13
CASSLIGGSEAFF
TGTGCCAGCAGCTTAATCGGTGGGAGTGAAGCTTTCTTT
>few|TRBV7-9|-|TRBJ1-5|13
CASSLVENQPQHF
TGTGCCAGCAGCTTAGTAGAGAATCAGCCCCAGCATTTT
>-|TRBV19|-|TRBJ1-4|15
CASMRSGEGDEKLFF
TGTGCCAGTATGAGATCGGGGGAAGGTGACGAAAAACTGTTTTTT
>-|TRBV2|-|TRBJ1-1|9
CATRFEAFF
TGTGCCACCCGTTTCGAAGCTTTCTTT
>-|TRBV29-1|-|TRBJ2-3|11
CSVTPTDTQYF
TGCAGCGTTACACCCACAGATACGCAGTATTTT
>-|TRBV2|TRBD1|TRBJ1-5|14
CASKTGTGDQPQHF
TGTGCCAGCAAGACCGGGACAGGGGATCAGCCCCAGCATTTT
>-|TRBV19|TRBD1|TRBJ2-1|13
CATTDRGRGEQFF
TGTGCCACTACGGACAGGGGGCGGGGTGAGCAGTTCTTC
>-|TRBV12-5|-|TRBJ2-1|14
CASGLGEPGNEQFF
TGTGCTAGTGGTTTGGGGGAGCCCGGCAATGAGCAGTTCTTC
>-|TRBV6-1|-|TRBJ1-3|16
CASSELTAGKANTIYF
TGTGCCAGCAGTGAACTCACCGCAGGGAAAGCAAACACCATATATTTT
>-|TRBV7-9|TRBD1|TRBJ1-2|16
CASSPRGAGQNYGYTF
TGTGCCAGCAGCCCGAGAGGGGCGGGACAGAACTATGGCTACACCTTC
>-|TRBV7-9|-|TRBJ2-1|15
CASTPTGGLYNEQFF
TGTGCCAGCACCCCAACGGGGGGCCTTTACAATGAGCAGTTCTTC
>-|TRBV27|-|TRBJ1-6|17
CASSPKPPQGPNSPLHF
TGTGCCAGCAGTCCGAAACCCCCTCAGGGGCCCAATTCACCCCTCCACTTT
>-|TRBV5-6|-|TRBJ2-5|12
CASSPQGVSQYF
TGTGCCAGCAGCCCACAGGGAGTGTCCCAGTACTTC
>-|TRBV2|-|TRBJ2-1|14
CASSETGNYNEQFF
TGTGCCAGCAGTGAAACGGGGAATTACAATGAGCAGTTCTTC
>-|TRBV6-1|-|TRBJ1-1|15
CASSEAGATNTEAFF
TGTGCCAGCAGTGAAGCAGGGGCTACGAACACTGAAGCTTTCTTT
>-|TRBV13|-|TRBJ2-6|17
CASSHETPSSGANVLTF
TGTGCCAGCAGCCACGAGACTCCTAGCTCTGGGGCCAACGTCCTGACTTTC
>once|TRBV18|-|TRBJ2-7|13
CASSPGQSYEQYF
TGTGCCAGCTCACCGGGGCAGAGCTACGAGCAGTACTTC
>-|TRBV6-1|-|TRBJ1-1|13
CAGRQIMNTEAFF
TGTGCCGGAAGACAGATAATGAACACTGAAGCTTTCTTT
>once|TRBV11-3|TRBD1|TRBJ2-7|12
CASSYRGHEQYF
TGTGCCAGCAGCTACAGGGGGCACGAGCAGTACTTC
>few|TRBV4-3|-|TRBJ1-1|16
CASSQVGGGTLAEAFF
TGCGCCAGCAGCCAAGTAGGCGGAGGGACGCTCGCTGAAGCTTTCTTT
>-|TRBV6-5|-|TRBJ1-5|15
CASTPWEGDNQPQHF
TGTGCCAGCACCCCGTGGGAGGGAGACAATCAGCCCCAGCATTTT
>-|TRBV11-2|TRBD1|TRBJ2-5|16
CASSLEAGGARETQYF
TGTGCCAGCAGCTTAGAGGCAGGGGGCGCGAGGGAGACCCAGTACTTC
>-|TRBV10-3|TRBD1|TRBJ2-3|15
CAISEWGQGTDTQYF
TGTGCCATCAGTGAGTGGGGACAGGGTACAGATACGCAGTATTTT
>once|TRBV6-5|TRBD1|TRBJ2-2|15
CASSYSEGGRGELFF
TGTGCCAGCAGTTACTCGGAAGGGGGCCGCGGGGAGCTGTTTTTT
>few|TRBV19|-|TRBJ1-6|14
CASSISDTDSPLHF
TGTGCCAGTAGTATATCGGACACAGATTCACCCCTCCACTTT
>-|TRBV18|-|TRBJ1-2|15
CASSPTSDRSYGYTF
TGTGCCAGCTCGCCCACTTCGGACAGAAGCTATGGCTACACCTTC
>-|TRBV10-3|TRBD1|TRBJ2-2|15
CAISRRDRYPGELFF
TGTGCCATCAGCCGCCGGGACAGGTACCCCGGGGAGCTGTTTTTT
>-|TRBV4-3|TRBD1|TRBJ1-6|16
CASSQVTGEESSPLHF
TGCGCCAGCAGCCAAGTCACAGGGGAGGAAAGTTCACCCCTCCACTTT
>once|TRBV2|TRBD1|TRBJ1-1|14
CASSTGTGVSQAFF
TGTGCCAGCAGCACCGGGACAGGAGTATCACAAGCTTTCTTT
>-|TRBV27|-|TRBJ1-2|12
CASSSTVGGYTF
TGTGCCAGCAGTTCGACAGTGGGCGGCTACACCTTC
>-|TRBV4-1|TRBD1|TRBJ1-5|17
CASSQDEVRDRNQPQHF
TGCGCCAGCAGCCAAGATGAGGTGCGGGACAGAAATCAGCCCCAGCATTTT
>-|TRBV12-5|-|TRBJ1-2|13
CAYQPDTGLGYTF
TGTGCCTACCAGCCGGACACGGGTCTTGGCTACACCTTC
>-|TRBV4-1|TRBD2|TRBJ2-7|16
CASSQLAGGPSYEQYF
TGCGCCAGCAGCCAACTAGCGGGGGGTCCTTCCTACGAGCAGTACTTC
>-|TRBV9|TRBD2|TRBJ2-7|15
CASSGGGALPDEQYF
TGTGCCAGCAGTGGCGGGGGGGCCTTACCCGACGAGCAGTACTTC
>-|TRBV18|-|TRBJ2-7|12
CASSPLTREQYF
TGTGCCAGCTCACCACTTACGAGGGAGCAGTACTTC